The entry below gives a single T cell receptor beta chain sequence along with its context. Its antigen is currently unknown. This sample was included in a study of shared clonotypes between healthy human individuals. Study findings and constraints: Among the subsets, naive ones generally showed larger estimated richness than memory ones. Sampling involved blood alone; tissue repertoires likely differ.

The repertoire was sequenced with immunoSEQ multiplex PCR; TCRdb's copy has only in-frame clones and lacks some. Found here are 2 million to 2.5 million clones, approximately 94% of them singletons; the top ten hold 0.1% to 0.15%. A CD45RA+ naive subset and a CD45RA-negative memory subset were split from CD4+ cells. The CDR3 sequence is 13 residues long. CDR1 is KGHSH, CDR2 LQKENI, per germline. The V and J ends lost 6 bases and 3 bases respectively, with 12 bases between them. This sequence originates from a man younger than 30 in good health. This chain uses TRBV18 with TRBJ2-7, with a tentative D call TRBD1 (5 bases). Sequencing input: naive CD4+ T cells sorted from blood. Subset noted: CD45RA+ positively selected. The CDR3 DNA reads TGTGCCAGCTCGTATGAAGACAGCTACGAGCAGTACTTC. It specifies CASSYEDSYEQYF. Full variable domain (remainder filled in from reference TRBV18 and TRBJ2-7): NAGVMQNPRHLVRRRGQEARLRCSPMKGHSHVYWYRQLPEEGLKFMVYLQKENIIDESGMPKERFSAEFPKEGPSILRIQQVVRGDSAAYFCASSYEDSYEQYFGPGTRLTVT.